The subject of this entry is one T cell receptor (beta chain). Authors' methods: The assay estimated nucleated cells by amplifying reference gene primers. Sequencing was performed with immunoSEQ multiplex PCR; in TCRdb, only in-frame clones are kept and a portion is missing. V and J calls and clone size follow that table, whereas D and trimming were derived from the DNA. The sample lists approximately 270,000 clones; roughly 85% were seen once. These data belong to a study of blood T cell repertoires in COVID-19. Looking at the study overall: Italy, Spain and the United States were the sources of the convalescent and acute COVID-19 samples. In each case, the material was cDNA or gDNA derived from T cells, B-cell-depleted T cells, or PBMCs.

Sequenced: peripheral blood. The receptor was isolated from a woman in her 70s with acute or convalescent COVID-19.

CDR3 bases: TGCAGTGCTAGGACTAGAGAGACCCAGTACTTC. Translating gives CSARTRETQYF. The chain is built from TRBV20-1 and TRBJ2-5; a possible D gene is TRBD2 (6 bases). Germline V gene data show CDR1 as DFQATT and CDR2 as SNEGSKA (reference sequence). The CDR3 sequence is 11 residues long. With 3 bases removed from V and 4 bases from J, the gap between germline ends came to 6 bases.